These T cell receptor beta chains were read from a single sample in a study of shared clonotypes between healthy human individuals. Generated by immunoSEQ multiplex PCR, the TCRdb table keeps only in-frame clones and is missing some. The data show 190,000 or so clones, approximately 61% seen once. The sample consisted of memory CD4+ T cells sorted from blood. These receptors all stem from a man aged 25-45 years in good health. Both conserved end residues are part of each CDR3. The D gene is left open where the match is weak. Clone size is stated in some rows and not others, as once, few, many or a class when expanded.

CAISESGDEQFF,TGTGCCATCAGTGAGTCTGGCGATGAGCAGTTCTTC,.,TRBJ2-1,TRBV10-3,.
CSVAQLSGLNTEAFF,TGCAGCGTTGCCCAACTCAGCGGTCTGAACACTGAAGCTTTCTTT,.,TRBJ1-1,TRBV29-1,.
CASSLELDYNREQFF,TGCGCCAGCAGCTTGGAACTAGATTACAATAGGGAGCAGTTCTTC,.,TRBJ2-1,TRBV5-1,few
CASSLDRAGQETQYF,TGTGCCAGCAGCTTGGACAGGGCGGGACAAGAGACCCAGTACTTC,.,TRBJ2-5,TRBV5-4,.
CASSLGQGFETQYF,TGTGCTAGCAGCTTGGGGCAGGGGTTTGAGACCCAGTACTTC,.,TRBJ2-5,TRBV7-7,.
CASSPTSGIRDNEQYF,TGTGCCAGCAGCCCCACCTCCGGGATCCGGGACAACGAGCAGTACTTC,.,TRBJ2-7,TRBV7-8,many
CAISPGAKTGELFF,TGTGCCATCAGCCCAGGGGCTAAAACCGGGGAGCTGTTTTTT,.,TRBJ2-2,TRBV10-3,.
CASSLSVPNNEQFF,TGTGCCAGCAGCTTATCAGTCCCCAACAATGAGCAGTTCTTC,.,TRBJ2-1,TRBV5-4,.
CATSRPGGGLEKPQHF,TGTGCCACCAGCAGACCTGGAGGGGGTCTAGAAAAGCCCCAGCATTTT,.,TRBJ1-5,TRBV15,few
CASSSSGASGQETQYF,TGTGCCAGCAGCTCAAGCGGGGCTAGCGGACAAGAGACCCAGTACTTC,TRBD2,TRBJ2-5,TRBV7-2,few
CASSYSETQYF,TGTGCCAGCAGCTACTCGGAGACCCAGTACTTC,.,TRBJ2-5,TRBV7-9,.
CASSHDYGAYYGYTF,TGCGCCAGCAGCCACGATTACGGAGCCTACTATGGCTACACCTTC,.,TRBJ1-2,TRBV4-3,.
CASSEGTPGSGTNVLTF,TGTGCCAGCAGCGAAGGGACGCCCGGCTCTGGGACCAACGTCCTGACTTTC,.,TRBJ2-6,TRBV2,.
CASRPGLAGDEQYF,TGTGCCAGCAGACCGGGACTAGCGGGTGACGAGCAGTACTTC,TRBD2,TRBJ2-7,TRBV27,.
CASSHFEGANVLTF,TGCGCCAGCAGCCATTTTGAGGGGGCCAACGTCCTGACTTTC,.,TRBJ2-6,TRBV4-3,few
CASSWEVSSLYNEQFF,TGTGCCAGCAGCTGGGAGGTCTCCTCACTTTACAATGAGCAGTTCTTC,.,TRBJ2-1,TRBV5-6,few
CASSLAVFLGEQETQYF,TGCGCCAGCAGCTTGGCCGTGTTTTTAGGGGAGCAAGAGACCCAGTACTTC,.,TRBJ2-5,TRBV5-1,.
CASSLDVPDTQYF,TGTGCCAGCAGCTTGGATGTTCCAGATACGCAGTATTTT,.,TRBJ2-3,TRBV5-4,.